This T cell receptor beta chain stems from a study of blood T cell repertoires in COVID-19. Germline CDR1 SGHRS, CDR2 YFSETQ. Trimming cost V 4 bases and J 4 bases; bases outside gene matches: 5. This CDR3 contains 14 residues. Clones were read by immunoSEQ multiplex PCR, and TCRdb kept only the in-frame ones, dropping some. The data contain 150,000 to 200,000 clones, about 81% of them singletons. Sequencing was carried out using peripheral blood. This sequence joins TRBV5-1 and TRBJ2-5, with 9 bases fitting TRBD2. The TCR sequence derives from a human donor in a cohort sampled during active COVID-19. The CDR3 loop is CASSVSGGGETQYF. In DNA form, the CDR3 reads TGCGCCAGCAGCGTTAGCGGGGGTGGAGAGACCCAGTACTTC.